The 21 T cell receptor beta chains given below trace back to one sample, sequenced in a study of OX40 agonist ivuxolimab in advanced cancers. TCRdb's table, derived via immunoSEQ multiplex PCR, lists solely in-frame clones and lacks some. The repertoire holds about 42,000 clones, 75% to 90% seen once, with 4.7% in the top ten. The source was CD4+ or CD8+ T cells sorted from blood, collected in a trial of the OX40 agonist ivuxolimab. All receptors come from an adult with an advanced solid tumor such as melanoma, head and neck, liver or kidney cancer.

The chain couples TRBV11-2 to TRBJ2-5, with TRBD2 identical over 11 bases. Germline-derived CDR1 and CDR2 are SGHAT and FQNNGV. The V segment lost 5 bases and the J segment 4 bases; nucleotides outside the gene matches: 9. This CDR3 comprises 16 residues. In DNA form, the CDR3 reads TGTGCCAGCAGCGCACCGGGACTAGCGGTATCAGAGACCCAGTACTTC. Its translation is CASSAPGLAVSETQYF.

The rearrangement uses TRBV5-1 and TRBJ2-7; D unresolved. The CDR3 length is 14 residues. CDR1 and CDR2 from the germline V gene are SGHRS and YFSETQ. V lost 4 bases and J 2 bases, leaving 13 bases between the germline ends. CDR3: CASSPSGQTYEQYF. The CDR3 DNA sequence: TGCGCCAGCAGCCCATCCGGGCAAACCTACGAGCAGTACTTC.

The gene calls are TRBV5-4 and TRBJ1-2; D gene unclear. The V gene's germline CDR1 is SGHNT and CDR2 YYREEE (reference sequence). The CDR3 has 14 residues. V was trimmed by 0 bases and J by 0 bases, leaving 6 bases between them. CDR3 sequence: CASSLAAANYGYTF. In DNA, the CDR3 is TGTGCCAGCAGCTTGGCCGCAGCTAACTATGGCTACACCTTC.

The chain is built from TRBV6-5 and TRBJ2-1, with D maybe TRBD1 (5 bases). CDR1 is MNHEY and CDR2 is SVGAGI in the germline V gene. The CDR3 has 15 amino acids. Between the trimmed V and J ends, which lost 6 bases and 6 bases, there was a span of 18 bases. In DNA, the CDR3 is TGTGCCAGCAGCTCTAGGCCCCTAGGGGTCAATGAGCAGTTCTTC. It codes for CASSSRPLGVNEQFF.

The rearrangement links TRBV7-8 to TRBJ2-7; no clear D gene. V lost 5 bases to trimming and J lost 2 bases, with 13 bases between them. Germline lookup yields CDR1 SGHVS and CDR2 FQNEAQ. CDR3 length: 14 amino acids. CDR3 residues: CASSTRTETYEQYF. In DNA, the CDR3 is TGTGCCAGCAGCACTCGGACGGAAACCTACGAGCAGTACTTC.

This clone was seen a handful of times. The rearrangement uses TRBV29-1 and TRBJ2-3; D is unclear. This CDR3 comprises 11 residues. Germline CDR1 reads SQVTM; CDR2 reads ANQGSEA. V was shortened by 2 bases and J by 2 bases, with 2 bases between the two germline ends. The CDR3 region has the DNA TGCAGCGTTGAAAACACAGATACGCAGTATTTT. It codes for CSVENTDTQYF.

The V gene is TRBV2, the J gene TRBJ1-2; possible D gene TRBD1, 6 bases. With 4 bases removed from V and 3 bases from J, the gap between germline ends came to 12 bases. CDR1 and CDR2 (germline): SNHLY, FYNNEI. This CDR3 spans 14 amino acids. The CDR3 loop is CASSVDRRDYGYTF. Here the CDR3 DNA reads TGTGCCAGCAGTGTCGACAGGAGGGACTATGGCTACACCTTC.

This sequence joins TRBV11-2 and TRBJ2-1, with D tentatively TRBD1 (6 bases). Germline CDR1 SGHAT, CDR2 FQNNGV. Trimming cost V 1 base and J 4 bases, with 14 bases left between them. The CDR3 consists of 16 residues. The CDR3 DNA reads as TGTGCCAGCAGCTTAGCGTTGGGGGCGAATTACAATGAGCAGTTCTTC. It yields the protein CASSLALGANYNEQFF.

CDR3 nucleotide sequence: TGTGCCAGCAGTGATATGACAGGGAGTTCCTACGAGCAGTACTTC. Its protein product is CASSDMTGSSYEQYF. The chain joins TRBV6-1 to TRBJ2-7, with TRBD1 matching over 7 bases. In germline, CDR1 is MNHNS, CDR2 SASEGT. The V and J ends lost 3 bases and 1 base, in that order; junction bases with no gene match: 6. This CDR3 spans 15 amino acids.

The rearrangement links TRBV9 to TRBJ1-2; 9 bases agree with TRBD1. V shed 2 bases and J 6 bases; nucleotides not matched to a gene: 2. This CDR3 region has 13 residues. Germline loops: CDR1 SGDLS, CDR2 YYNGEE. CDR3 nucleotides: TGTGCCAGCAGCGTGGACAGGGGAGATGGCTACACCTTC. Amino acids: CASSVDRGDGYTF.

The rearrangement links TRBV10-3 to TRBJ1-1; 9 bases agree with TRBD1. This CDR3 region has 13 residues. Germline V gene sequence: CDR1 ENHRY, CDR2 SYGVKD. The ends lost 10 bases at V and 7 bases at J; junction bases unmatched: 10. The CDR3 spells CATLGQGLGEAFF. Here the CDR3 DNA reads TGTGCCACTCTAGGACAGGGGTTAGGTGAAGCTTTCTTT.

V gene TRBV14 combines with J gene TRBJ1-1; D unresolved. Germline V lookup: CDR1 SGHDN, CDR2 FVKESK. The CDR3 runs to 14 residues. Trimming removed 2 bases at V and 2 bases at J, with 9 bases between. This CDR3 reads CASSQRGFNTEAFF. The DNA of the CDR3 is TGTGCCAGCAGCCAACGAGGGTTTAACACTGAAGCTTTCTTT.

The gene calls are TRBV28 and TRBJ1-4; D gene ambiguous. CDR1 is MDHEN and CDR2 is SYDVKM in the germline V gene. The CDR3 is made up of 14 amino acids. V shed 7 bases and J shed 0 bases, with 9 bases lying between them. CDR3 DNA: TGTGCCAGCACCCGAACAACAACTAATGAAAAACTGTTTTTT. It codes for CASTRTTTNEKLFF.

The table lists this clone with a few counts. The chain employs TRBV7-6 and TRBJ1-5; D is unclear. The CDR3 runs to 13 residues. Trimming cost V 2 bases and J 3 bases, with 5 bases left between them. Germline V gene sequence: CDR1 SGHVS, CDR2 FNYEAQ. The chain's CDR3 is CASSLSANQPQHF. CDR3 in DNA: TGTGCCAGCAGCTTAAGCGCCAATCAGCCCCAGCATTTT.

DNA for the CDR3: TGTGCCAGCAGTTTCGGGACACCCTTGAACACTGAAGCTTTCTTT. Amino acids: CASSFGTPLNTEAFF. The V call is TRBV6-5, the J call TRBJ1-1, with D maybe TRBD1 (6 bases). Germline-derived CDR1 and CDR2 are MNHEY and SVGAGI. The CDR3 is 15 residues long. Trimming removed 4 bases at V and 0 bases at J, with 12 bases between.

V gene TRBV6-5 combines with J gene TRBJ1-1, with D perhaps matching TRBD1 (5 bases). The V and J ends lost 4 bases and 1 base respectively, with 16 bases between them. Germline assignment: CDR1 MNHEY and CDR2 SVGAGI. This CDR3 has 16 amino acids. The chain's CDR3 is CASSSVRDYSNTEAFF. DNA for the CDR3: TGTGCCAGCAGTTCGGTCCGGGACTACTCGAACACTGAAGCTTTCTTT.

The CDR3 spells CASRTGGDYGYTF. The CDR3 DNA is TGTGCCAGCAGGACAGGGGGGGACTATGGCTACACCTTC. This chain uses TRBV28 with TRBJ1-2, with TRBD1 matching 9 bases. V lost 6 bases and J lost 3; bases outside the gene matches: 2. CDR3 length: 13 residues. Germline CDR1 reads MDHEN; CDR2 reads SYDVKM.

This chain joins TRBV2 and TRBJ1-4, with TRBD1 identical over 8 bases. Germline trimming cut 7 bases from V and 7 bases from J; bases unmatched to any gene: 11. The CDR3 covers 15 residues. CDR1 and CDR2 (germline): SNHLY, FYNNEI. CDR3 loop: CASNGRDRGGEKLFF. The CDR3 nucleotides are TGTGCCAGCAATGGGAGAGACAGGGGTGGTGAAAAACTGTTTTTT.

The chain has TRBV2 and TRBJ2-5; 8 nucleotides line up with TRBD1. V dropped 9 bases and J dropped 5; count of bases not matched to a gene: 8. Germline V gives CDR1 SNHLY, CDR2 FYNNEI. CDR3 size: 13 residues. The CDR3 DNA sequence: TGTGCCAGTAACAGGGGGTTAGGGGAGACCCAGTACTTC. As protein: CASNRGLGETQYF.

V gene TRBV6-6 combines with J gene TRBJ1-1; D uncertain. Trimming shortened V by 6 bases and J by 0 bases, and 14 bases separated the two germline ends. CDR3 length equals 15 residues. Germline CDR1 MNHNY, CDR2 SVGAGI (reference sequence). The DNA for the CDR3 is TGTGCCAGCAGGGTAGGGAGTCGAATGAACACTGAAGCTTTCTTT. Its protein product is CASRVGSRMNTEAFF.

The chain recombines TRBV6-1 with TRBJ2-7, with 10 positions matching TRBD1. Germline values: CDR1 MNHNS, CDR2 SASEGT. CDR3 length: 13 residues. Trimming cost V 8 bases and J 4 bases; bases outside gene matches: 5. The CDR3 nucleotides read TGTGCCAGCGTTGAGGACAGGGGGTACGAGCAGTACTTC. It encodes CASVEDRGYEQYF.